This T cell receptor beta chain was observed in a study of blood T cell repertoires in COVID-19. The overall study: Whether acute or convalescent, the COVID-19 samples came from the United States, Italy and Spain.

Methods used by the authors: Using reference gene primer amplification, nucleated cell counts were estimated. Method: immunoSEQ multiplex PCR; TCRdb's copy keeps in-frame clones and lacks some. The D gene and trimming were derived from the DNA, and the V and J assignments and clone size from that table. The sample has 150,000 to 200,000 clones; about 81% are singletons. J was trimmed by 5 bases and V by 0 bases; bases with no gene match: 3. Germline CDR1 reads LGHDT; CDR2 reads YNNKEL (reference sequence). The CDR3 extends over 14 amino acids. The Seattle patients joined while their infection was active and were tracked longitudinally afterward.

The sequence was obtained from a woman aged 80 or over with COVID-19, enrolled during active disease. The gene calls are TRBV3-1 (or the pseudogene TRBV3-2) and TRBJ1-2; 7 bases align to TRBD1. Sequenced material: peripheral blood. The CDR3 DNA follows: TGTGCCAGCAGCCAAGAGGGGACAGTTTATGGCTACACCTTC. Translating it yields CASSQEGTVYGYTF.